This T cell receptor beta chain was recorded in a study of cytomegalovirus exposure and HLA in healthy donors. Germline loops: CDR1 SGHNT, CDR2 YYREEE (reference sequence). This CDR3 has 15 amino acids. Unmatched junction bases numbered 4, after V lost 5 bases and J lost 1 base. PCR was performed using 60 Vbeta and 13 Jbeta primers. Assay: immunoSEQ multiplex PCR; the TCRdb copy retains only in-frame clones and omits some. Among hundreds of thousands of clones listed, about 79% were seen once. This TCR was sampled from a male donor in good health and CMV-seronegative. Material: PBMCs. This rearrangement joins TRBV5-4 to TRBJ2-3, with 10 bases matching TRBD2. CDR3: CASRSGTSGTDTQYF. The CDR3 region has the DNA TGTGCCAGCAGGTCCGGGACTAGCGGCACAGATACGCAGTATTTT.